This T cell receptor beta chain was identified in a study of control samples from healthy donors and cancer patients. Assay used: immunoSEQ multiplex PCR; TCRdb lists only in-frame clones, some missing. The sample gives approximately 14,000 clones, around 77% of which show up once; 17% is in the top ten. Looked up from germline, CDR1 is MNHEY and CDR2 is SVGAGI. Losses at the gene ends were 6 bases for V and 0 bases for J; bases not matched to a gene: 3. The CDR3 is 15 amino acids. The sequence was obtained from a female donor with lung cancer. The chain joins TRBV6-5 to TRBJ2-3; 10 bases line up with TRBD2. Sequencing used formalin-fixed, paraffin-embedded tissue. The CDR3 nucleotides read TGTGCCAGCAGAGAGACTAGCGGGAGCACAGATACGCAGTATTTT. Amino acids: CASRETSGSTDTQYF.